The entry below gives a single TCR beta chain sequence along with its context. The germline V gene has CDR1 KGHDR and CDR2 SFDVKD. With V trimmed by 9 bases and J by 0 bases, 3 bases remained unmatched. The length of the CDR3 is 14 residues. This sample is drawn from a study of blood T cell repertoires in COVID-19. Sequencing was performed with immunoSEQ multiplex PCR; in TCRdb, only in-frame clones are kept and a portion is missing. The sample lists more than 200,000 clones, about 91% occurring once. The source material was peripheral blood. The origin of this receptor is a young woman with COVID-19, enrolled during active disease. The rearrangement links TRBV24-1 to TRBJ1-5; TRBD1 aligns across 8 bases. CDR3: CATPDRDSNQPQHF. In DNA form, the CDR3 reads TGTGCCACCCCGGACAGGGATAGCAATCAGCCCCAGCATTTT.